These 20 T cell receptor beta chains came from one sample sequenced in a study of early T cells in non-severe SARS-CoV-2 infection. MiXCR, run by TCRdb on the 5' RACE reads, gives a single entry per CDR3 protein. The data show fewer than 100,000 distinct CDR3 sequences, approximately 12% seen once. What was sequenced was whole blood. Source of these receptors: an adult who was a healthcare worker with PCR-confirmed SARS-CoV-2 infection or an uninfected control (not recorded which).

This clonotype came up a few times. The V call is TRBV28, the J call TRBJ2-5; D is perhaps TRBD1 (5 bases). Deletions cut 7 bases from V and 5 bases from J, with 14 bases between. Per the germline V gene, CDR1 is MDHEN and CDR2 is SYDVKM. The CDR3 loop spans 13 amino acids. The CDR3 sequence is CASIPGPGETQYF. The CDR3 nucleotides read TGTGCCAGCATCCCTGGTCCAGGGGAGACCCAGTACTTC.

This clonotype was seen repeatedly, ten times or more. This chain links TRBV14 with TRBJ2-1, with unresolved D. Per germline, CDR1 SGHDN and CDR2 FVKESK. The CDR3 runs 15 residues. V lost 4 bases and J 6 bases, leaving 16 bases between the germline ends. CDR3 loop: CASSPLTGFSNEQFF. The CDR3, as DNA: TGTGCCAGCAGCCCCTTAACTGGGTTTAGCAATGAGCAGTTCTTC. Using reference TRBV14 and TRBJ2-1 for the parts outside the CDR3, the full variable domain is EAGVTQFPSHSVIEKGQTVTLRCDPISGHDNLYWYRRVMGKEIKFLLHFVKESKQDESGMPNNRFLAERTGGTYSTLKVQPAELEDSGVYFCASSPLTGFSNEQFFGPGTRLTVL.

This clonotype showed up many times. The chain links TRBV5-1 to TRBJ1-2; 9 bases match TRBD1. The CDR3 runs to 14 residues. The V and J ends lost 1 base and 3 bases, in that order; junction bases with no gene match: 1. Germline lookup yields CDR1 SGHRS and CDR2 YFSETQ. In nucleotides, the CDR3 is TGCGCCAGCAGCTTGACAGGGGGCCACTATGGCTACACCTTC. Translated, it gives CASSLTGGHYGYTF.

This clonotype was found many times. The V call is TRBV20-1, the J call TRBJ1-2; the D gene is possibly TRBD1 (6 bases). Germline assignment: CDR1 DFQATT and CDR2 SNEGSKA (reference sequence). The ends were cut back, 6 bases at V and 0 bases at J, with 14 bases in the middle. This CDR3 is built from 14 residues. The CDR3 spells CSAEHRETNYGYTF. The CDR3 bases are TGCAGTGCCGAGCACAGGGAGACTAACTATGGCTACACCTTC.

This clonotype was detected many times. The chain carries TRBV12-3 or TRBV12-4 and TRBJ2-3, with a possible D match to TRBD1 (5 bases). The CDR3 consists of 14 residues. V dropped 8 bases and J dropped 3 bases, with 15 bases sitting between them. CDR3 loop: CASWIAGQTDTQYF. The CDR3 region has the DNA TGTGCCAGCTGGATAGCAGGACAAACAGATACGCAGTATTTT.

The V gene is TRBV28, the J gene TRBJ2-7; TRBD2 agrees at 8 bases. Looked up from germline, CDR1 is MDHEN and CDR2 is SYDVKM. V gave up 7 bases and J gave up 3 bases; unmatched junction bases: 8. CDR3 length: 14 amino acids. The CDR3 here is CASTLGTSGYEQYF. For the CDR3, the DNA is TGTGCCAGCACTCTAGGTACTAGCGGCTACGAGCAGTACTTC. Full variable domain (remainder filled in from reference TRBV28 and TRBJ2-7): DVKVTQSSRYLVKRTGEKVFLECVQDMDHENMFWYRQDPGLGLRLIYFSYDVKMKEKGDIPEGYSVSREKKERFSLILESASTNQTSMYLCASTLGTSGYEQYFGPGTRLTVT.

There are a few counts of this clonotype. The chain links TRBV28 to TRBJ2-5; TRBD1 matches 8 bases. The germline V gene has CDR1 MDHEN and CDR2 SYDVKM. The J segment lost 2 bases and the V segment lost 4 bases, leaving 9 bases of the junction unmatched. This CDR3 is 16 amino acids long. The CDR3, as DNA: TGTGCCAGCAGTTCTACAGGGGGTTGGGGACAAGAGACCCAGTACTTC. It encodes CASSSTGGWGQETQYF.

The chain employs TRBV4-1 and TRBJ1-1; TRBD1 is a possible D gene (5 bases). CDR1 and CDR2 from the germline V gene are MGHRA and YSYEKL. This CDR3 is built from 13 residues. Trimming removed 0 bases from V and 6 bases from J, with 8 bases in between. In DNA, the CDR3 is TGCGCCAGCAGCCAAGAGGGGGATGCTGAAGCTTTCTTT. Residues: CASSQEGDAEAFF.

The table lists this clonotype with a few counts. CDR3 nucleotides: TGCAGTGCTAGTGGGGGGGCGGCTCAGCCCCAGCATTTT. This codes for CSASGGAAQPQHF. The chain is built from TRBV20-1 and TRBJ1-5, with D possibly matching TRBD1 (6 bases). The length of the CDR3 is 13 residues. Trimming cost V 3 bases and J 6 bases, with 12 bases left between them. The germline CDR1 and CDR2 sequences are DFQATT and SNEGSKA (reference sequence).

The V gene is TRBV7-6, the J gene TRBJ2-1; D unclear. Trimming took off 0 bases at V and 6 bases at J, with 12 bases between the two ends. The CDR3 runs to 15 residues. Germline assignment: CDR1 SGHVS and CDR2 FNYEAQ. This chain's CDR3 is CASSLAVTPVNEQFF. The CDR3 coding sequence is TGTGCCAGCAGCTTAGCGGTGACCCCAGTCAATGAGCAGTTCTTC. Combining the CDR3 with reference TRBV7-6 and TRBJ2-1 gives the whole variable domain GAGVSQSPRYKVTKRGQDVALRCDPISGHVSLYWYRQALGQGPEFLTYFNYEAQQDKSGLPNDRFSAERPEGSISTLTIQRTEQRDSAMYRCASSLAVTPVNEQFFGPGTRLTVL.

This sequence joins TRBV11-1 and TRBJ2-7, with 10 nucleotides matching TRBD2. Losses at the gene ends were 5 bases for V and 0 bases for J; bases not matched to a gene: 7. The CDR3 loop spans 16 amino acids. CDR1 is SGHAT and CDR2 is FQDESV in the germline V gene (reference sequence). The CDR3 loop is CASSAGLAASSYEQYF. For the CDR3, the DNA is TGTGCCAGCAGCGCAGGACTAGCGGCAAGCTCCTACGAGCAGTACTTC. Based on the CDR3 plus reference TRBV11-1 and TRBJ2-7, the full variable domain is EAEVAQSPRYKITEKSQAVAFWCDPISGHATLYWYRQILGQGPELLVQFQDESVVDDSQLPKDRFSAERLKGVDSTLKIQPAELGDSAMYLCASSAGLAASSYEQYFGPGTRLTVT.

This clonotype was seen a few times. This chain links TRBV28 with TRBJ2-6, with D tentatively TRBD1 or TRBD2 (6 bases each). The CDR3 has 18 residues. CDR1 MDHEN and CDR2 SYDVKM come from the germline V gene. Trimming took off 7 bases at V and 0 bases at J, with 19 bases between the two ends. CDR3 protein: CASTGAGTWSSGANVLTF. The CDR3, as DNA: TGTGCCAGCACGGGGGCCGGGACGTGGAGCTCTGGGGCCAACGTCCTGACTTTC. Combining the CDR3 with reference TRBV28 and TRBJ2-6 gives the whole variable domain DVKVTQSSRYLVKRTGEKVFLECVQDMDHENMFWYRQDPGLGLRLIYFSYDVKMKEKGDIPEGYSVSREKKERFSLILESASTNQTSMYLCASTGAGTWSSGANVLTFGAGSRLTVL.

This clonotype was recorded only once. The chain joins TRBV5-1 to TRBJ2-6; D remains unclear. Trimming shortened V by 3 bases and J by 1 base, and 8 bases separated the two germline ends. Germline V gene data show CDR1 as SGHRS and CDR2 as YFSETQ. The CDR3 contains 15 residues. CDR3 protein: CASSSSLSGANVLTF. The CDR3 bases are TGCGCCAGCAGCTCTTCATTATCTGGGGCCAACGTCCTGACTTTC.

In its sample, this clonotype was seen a few times. This chain joins TRBV29-1 and TRBJ2-6; no firm D call. Germline-derived CDR1 and CDR2 are SQVTM and ANQGSEA. V was clipped by 4 bases and J by 2 bases, with 6 bases between them. This CDR3 is 13 amino acids long. CDR3 sequence reads: CSVGGTGANVLTF. CDR3 sequence (DNA): TGCAGCGTTGGTGGGACTGGGGCCAACGTCCTGACTTTC. The entire variable domain, with the rest obtained from reference TRBV29-1 and TRBJ2-6, is as follows: SAVISQKPSRDICQRGTSLTIQCQVDSQVTMMFWYRQQPGQSLTLIATANQGSEATYESGFVIDKFPISRPNLTFSTLTVSNMSPEDSSIYLCSVGGTGANVLTFGAGSRLTVL.

This clonotype has more than one count but fewer than ten. The chain couples TRBV7-2 to TRBJ2-6; 9 bases line up with TRBD1. Germline V CDR1 and CDR2: SGHTA, FQGNSA. The CDR3 length is 21 residues. The V segment lost 0 bases and the J segment 0 bases; nucleotides outside the gene matches: 12. CDR3 in DNA: TGTGCCAGCAGCTTAGCGCTCAAACAGGGGGCGACCCTCTCTGGGGCCAACGTCCTGACTTTC. Translated, it gives CASSLALKQGATLSGANVLTF.

At least ten counts were recorded for this clonotype. The J gene is TRBJ2-5, the V gene TRBV20-1, with D possibly matching TRBD2 (5 bases). CDR1 DFQATT and CDR2 SNEGSKA come from the germline V gene (reference sequence). Trimming left V 0 bases short and J 5 bases short, with 13 bases between. This CDR3 has 14 residues. CDR3 bases: TGCAGTGCTAGAGATATGAGGGCCGAGGAGACCCAGTACTTC. Amino acids: CSARDMRAEETQYF.

The chain joins TRBV11-2 to TRBJ2-1; 7 bases match TRBD2. The CDR3 has 15 amino acids. The V and J ends lost 6 bases and 0 bases, in that order; junction bases with no gene match: 5. The germline V gene encodes CDR1 SGHAT and CDR2 FQNNGV. The DNA for the CDR3 is TGTGCCAGCAGGTCCCTAGCGGCCTCCTACAATGAGCAGTTCTTC. Translated, it gives CASRSLAASYNEQFF.

This clonotype was counted between two and nine times. V is TRBV10-3 and J is TRBJ2-5; a weak D match, TRBD2 (5 bases). CDR1 and CDR2 from the germline V gene are ENHRY and SYGVKD. The CDR3 has 13 residues. The ends were cut back, 8 bases at V and 5 bases at J, with 15 bases in the middle. CDR3 DNA sequence: TGTGCCATCTCGGCCCCGGGGAAGGAGACCCAGTACTTC. Amino acids: CAISAPGKETQYF.

This clonotype came up a few times. The chain links TRBV5-1 to TRBJ2-7; 9 nucleotides agree with TRBD2. After removal of 2 bases from V and 2 bases from J, the junction contained 8 bases not matched to a gene. CDR3 length equals 16 residues. Germline lookup yields CDR1 SGHRS and CDR2 YFSETQ. CDR3 in amino acids: CASSLRLAASPYEQYF. The CDR3 coding sequence is TGCGCCAGCAGCTTAAGACTAGCGGCGAGCCCCTACGAGCAGTACTTC.

This chain connects TRBV2 to TRBJ1-4, with 9 positions matching TRBD1. After removal of 3 bases from V and 2 bases from J, the junction contained 1 base not matched to a gene. CDR3 length: 15 residues. Germline V CDR1 and CDR2: SNHLY, FYNNEI. The CDR3 nucleotides are TGTGCCAGCAGTGAGGGGACAGGGACTAATGAAAAACTGTTTTTT. The encoded protein is CASSEGTGTNEKLFF. The complete variable domain, with remaining parts taken from reference TRBV2 and TRBJ1-4, reads EPEVTQTPSHQVTQMGQEVILRCVPISNHLYFYWYRQILGQKVEFLVSFYNNEISEKSEIFDDQFSVERPDGSNFTLKIRSTKLEDSAMYFCASSEGTGTNEKLFFGSGTQLSVL.